The subject of this entry is one T cell receptor (beta chain). Antigen: not known. In generating TCR beta cDNA, 5'RACE template switching with UMIs was used. TCRdb re-analyzed the 5' RACE reads; it lists each CDR3 protein once, without DNA. The repertoire shows 300,000 to 450,000 distinct CDR3 sequences; the top ten hold roughly 5.4%. The germline gives CDR1 SGHRS, CDR2 YFSETQ. The CDR3 spans 14 residues. This entry belongs to a study of T cells expressing NK-cell markers. Study-wide points: The share of CD8+ T cells held by dominant NKG2C+ clonotypes was about 1.0-8% in about six donors. These clonotypes, the leaders elsewhere, also led the CD3+CD56-NKG2C+ fraction in a handful of donors.

Sequencing was carried out using blood T cells: a sorted CD56 or NKG2C T cell subset, CD4+ or CD8+ T cells, or bulk PBMC T cells (not recorded which). This sequence was found in a man between 18 and 69 years old in good health. The J gene is TRBJ2-2, the V gene TRBV5-1; TCRdb reports TRBD1, a call that lacks DNA to check it against. CDR3 region: CASSWQGATGELFF.